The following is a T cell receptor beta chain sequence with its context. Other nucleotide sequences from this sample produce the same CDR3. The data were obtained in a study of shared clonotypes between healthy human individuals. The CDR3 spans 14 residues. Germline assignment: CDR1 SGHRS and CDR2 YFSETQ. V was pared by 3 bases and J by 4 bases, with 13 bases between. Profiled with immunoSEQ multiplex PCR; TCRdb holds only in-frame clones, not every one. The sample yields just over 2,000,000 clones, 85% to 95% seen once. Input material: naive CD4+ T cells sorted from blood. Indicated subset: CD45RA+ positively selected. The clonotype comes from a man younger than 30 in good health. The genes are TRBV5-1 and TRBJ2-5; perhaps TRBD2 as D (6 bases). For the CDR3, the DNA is TGCGCCAGCAGCTCGGGACTCTCGGGAGAGACCCAGTACTTC. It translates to CASSSGLSGETQYF. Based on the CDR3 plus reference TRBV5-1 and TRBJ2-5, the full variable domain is KAGVTQTPRYLIKTRGQQVTLSCSPISGHRSVSWYQQTPGQGLQFLFEYFSETQRNKGNFPGRFSGRQFSNSRSEMNVSTLELGDSALYLCASSSGLSGETQYFGPGTRLLVL.